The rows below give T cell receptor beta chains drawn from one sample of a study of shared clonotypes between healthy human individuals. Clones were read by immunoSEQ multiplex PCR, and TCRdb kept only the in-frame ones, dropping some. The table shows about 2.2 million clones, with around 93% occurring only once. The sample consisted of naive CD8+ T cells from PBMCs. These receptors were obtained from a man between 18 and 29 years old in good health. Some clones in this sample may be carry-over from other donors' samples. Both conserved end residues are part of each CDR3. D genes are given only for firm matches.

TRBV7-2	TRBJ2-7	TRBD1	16	CASSLSVTGVRSEQYF	TGTGCCAGCAGCTTATCAGTAACAGGGGTCCGATCCGAGCAGTACTTC
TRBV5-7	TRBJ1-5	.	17	CASSSWREQDLDQPQHF	TGTGCCAGCAGCTCATGGCGGGAACAGGACCTCGATCAGCCCCAGCATTTT
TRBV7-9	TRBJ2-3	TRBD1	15	CASSFRDRVMDTQYF	TGTGCCAGCAGCTTCCGGGACAGGGTGATGGATACGCAGTATTTT
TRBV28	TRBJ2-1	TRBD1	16	CASSPGTGWLYNEQFF	TGTGCCAGCAGCCCAGGGACAGGGTGGCTCTACAATGAGCAGTTCTTC
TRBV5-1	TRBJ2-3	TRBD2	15	CASSHLAEPTDTQYF	TGCGCCAGCAGCCACCTAGCGGAGCCCACAGATACGCAGTATTTT
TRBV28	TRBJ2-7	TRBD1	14	CASSWETGADEQYF	TGTGCCAGCAGTTGGGAGACAGGGGCGGACGAGCAGTACTTC
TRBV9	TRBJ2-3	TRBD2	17	CASSPRTGTSGSNTQYF	TGTGCCAGCAGCCCGCGCACCGGGACTAGCGGGAGTAATACGCAGTATTTT
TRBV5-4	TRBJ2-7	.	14	CASSHWDSSYEQYF	TGTGCCAGCAGCCACTGGGACTCCTCCTACGAGCAGTACTTC
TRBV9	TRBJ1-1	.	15	CASSVERTNPTEAFF	TGTGCCAGCAGCGTAGAGAGGACCAACCCCACTGAAGCTTTCTTT
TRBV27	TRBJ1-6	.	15	CASLPDVNMGSPLHF	TGTGCCAGCCTCCCGGACGTAAACATGGGTTCACCCCTCCACTTT
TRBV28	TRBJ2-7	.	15	CASSFTVGSGYEQYF	TGTGCCAGCAGTTTTACGGTCGGGAGTGGCTACGAGCAGTACTTC